The rows below give T cell receptor beta chains drawn from one sample of a study of cytomegalovirus exposure and HLA in healthy donors. The data were produced by immunoSEQ multiplex PCR, yet TCRdb's version contains in-frame clones alone and is incomplete. The table has roughly 150,000 clones, 70% to 80% seen once. Sequencing was done on a sample of PBMCs. These receptors were taken from a man aged 25 to 40 in good health and CMV-seronegative. The CDR3 runs from the conserved cysteine through the conserved F or W. A D gene is named only where the DNA matches it firmly. Rows may omit the clone size; those that give it use once, few, many or a size class.

v_call: TRBV19
clone_size: .
j_call: TRBJ2-7
d_call: .
cdr3_nt: TGTGCCAGTAGTATGTCAGTAACCTACGAGCAGTACTTC
cdr3_aa: CASSMSVTYEQYF

v_call: TRBV6-5
clone_size: .
j_call: TRBJ2-1
d_call: .
cdr3_nt: TGTGCCAGCAGTTACAGCTGGAGGGCCGGCAATGAGCAGTTCTTC
cdr3_aa: CASSYSWRAGNEQFF

v_call: TRBV9
clone_size: few
j_call: TRBJ2-5
d_call: .
cdr3_nt: TGTGCCAGCACCCCTACGGACATAAATAAGGGGACCCAGTACTTC
cdr3_aa: CASTPTDINKGTQYF

v_call: TRBV6-5
clone_size: .
j_call: TRBJ2-5
d_call: .
cdr3_nt: TGTGCCAGCAGTTACTCGTGGGCCTTCCAAGAGACCCAGTACTTC
cdr3_aa: CASSYSWAFQETQYF

v_call: TRBV7-6
clone_size: .
j_call: TRBJ2-7
d_call: .
cdr3_nt: TGTGCCAGCAGCTTGGGCCAGGTTTCCTACGAGCAGTACTTC
cdr3_aa: CASSLGQVSYEQYF

v_call: TRBV5-1
clone_size: .
j_call: TRBJ1-2
d_call: .
cdr3_nt: TGCGCCAGCACCTTAGGAGGTCTGGGGGCGAATTATGGCTACACCTTC
cdr3_aa: CASTLGGLGANYGYTF

v_call: TRBV19
clone_size: .
j_call: TRBJ1-4
d_call: .
cdr3_nt: TGTGCCAGTAGAAGTCCGGGCCTGGGAGTTGAAAAACTGTTTTTT
cdr3_aa: CASRSPGLGVEKLFF

v_call: TRBV4-1
clone_size: .
j_call: TRBJ2-2
d_call: TRBD1
cdr3_nt: TGCGCCAGCAGCCTCTTCGGACAGGGGGTTAGCGGGGAGCTGTTTTTT
cdr3_aa: CASSLFGQGVSGELFF

v_call: TRBV7-9
clone_size: few
j_call: TRBJ1-1
d_call: .
cdr3_nt: TGTGCCAGCAGCTTATTAGGGGACACTGAAGCTTTCTTT
cdr3_aa: CASSLLGDTEAFF

v_call: TRBV5-6
clone_size: .
j_call: TRBJ2-7
d_call: .
cdr3_nt: TGTGCCAGCAGCTTTACAGTTTCCTACGAGCAGTACTTC
cdr3_aa: CASSFTVSYEQYF

v_call: TRBV5-4
clone_size: .
j_call: TRBJ1-1
d_call: .
cdr3_nt: TGTGCCAGCAGCTTGTTTTCGGTGGTTGACACTGAAGCTTTCTTT
cdr3_aa: CASSLFSVVDTEAFF

v_call: TRBV27
clone_size: few
j_call: TRBJ2-7
d_call: TRBD1
cdr3_nt: TGTGCCAGCAGTTCGCCGGGACAGGGATACTACGAGCAGTACTTC
cdr3_aa: CASSSPGQGYYEQYF

v_call: TRBV25-1
clone_size: few
j_call: TRBJ2-7
d_call: .
cdr3_nt: TGTGCCAGCAGTGAATCGGCGGGACGAGCCTACGAGCAGTACTTC
cdr3_aa: CASSESAGRAYEQYF

v_call: TRBV15
clone_size: .
j_call: TRBJ1-5
d_call: .
cdr3_nt: TGTGCCACCAGCAGAGATTGGGCAATTAGCAATCAGCCCCAGCATTTT
cdr3_aa: CATSRDWAISNQPQHF

v_call: TRBV2
clone_size: few
j_call: TRBJ2-1
d_call: .
cdr3_nt: TGTGCCAGCAACGTCCTCGGAGGGAATGAGCAGTTCTTC
cdr3_aa: CASNVLGGNEQFF

v_call: TRBV30
clone_size: .
j_call: TRBJ1-1
d_call: .
cdr3_nt: TGTGCCTGGAATCTTCTAAGAGGGCAGGAAGCTTTCTTT
cdr3_aa: CAWNLLRGQEAFF

v_call: TRBV6-5
clone_size: few
j_call: TRBJ1-2
d_call: TRBD1
cdr3_nt: TGTGCCAGCAGCCGAGACAGGGGCTCTGTCTATGGCTACACCTTC
cdr3_aa: CASSRDRGSVYGYTF

v_call: TRBV4-2
clone_size: .
j_call: TRBJ2-5
d_call: TRBD2
cdr3_nt: TGTGCCAGCAGCCAAGATGCTAGCGGAGACCAAGAGACCCAGTACTTC
cdr3_aa: CASSQDASGDQETQYF

v_call: TRBV10-3
clone_size: .
j_call: TRBJ2-2
d_call: TRBD2
cdr3_nt: TGTGCCATCCCAAGCGGGAGCGAGAACACCGGGGAGCTGTTTTTT
cdr3_aa: CAIPSGSENTGELFF

v_call: TRBV6-5
clone_size: .
j_call: TRBJ2-7
d_call: .
cdr3_nt: TGTGCCAGCAGTTACTCGATCGGGTTGTACGAGCAGTACTTC
cdr3_aa: CASSYSIGLYEQYF

v_call: TRBV11-2
clone_size: .
j_call: TRBJ2-7
d_call: .
cdr3_nt: TGTGCCAGCAGCGTCGGTACAGCAACCTACGAGCAGTACTTC
cdr3_aa: CASSVGTATYEQYF

v_call: TRBV6-1
clone_size: .
j_call: TRBJ1-1
d_call: TRBD1
cdr3_nt: TGTGCCAGCAGGGGGACAGGAGATCACACTGAAGCTTTCTTT
cdr3_aa: CASRGTGDHTEAFF

v_call: TRBV6-5
clone_size: .
j_call: TRBJ2-5
d_call: TRBD1
cdr3_nt: TGTGCCAGCAGTTCCCAGGGGGCGCTGGGGGAGACCCAGTACTTC
cdr3_aa: CASSSQGALGETQYF

v_call: TRBV18
clone_size: .
j_call: TRBJ2-7
d_call: .
cdr3_nt: TGTGCCAGCTCACCGGACACATCTTCCTACGAGCAGTACTTC
cdr3_aa: CASSPDTSSYEQYF

v_call: TRBV25-1
clone_size: .
j_call: TRBJ1-1
d_call: .
cdr3_nt: TGTGCCAGCAGAGAGGGGGGGGCGCGGAAGGGCACTGAAGCTTTCTTT
cdr3_aa: CASREGGARKGTEAFF

v_call: TRBV5-1
clone_size: .
j_call: TRBJ2-5
d_call: .
cdr3_nt: TGCGCCAGCAGCTTGGAGGGGGTGGGGGAAGAGACCCAGTACTTC
cdr3_aa: CASSLEGVGEETQYF

v_call: TRBV6-5
clone_size: .
j_call: TRBJ2-7
d_call: TRBD2
cdr3_nt: TGTGCCAGCAGTTACTCAACCGGGAGGGTAAACTACGAGCAGTACTTC
cdr3_aa: CASSYSTGRVNYEQYF

v_call: TRBV6-5
clone_size: .
j_call: TRBJ2-1
d_call: .
cdr3_nt: TGTGCCAGCAGCCCCAGGGGCCTCGGGGAGAATGAGCAGTTCTTC
cdr3_aa: CASSPRGLGENEQFF

v_call: TRBV30
clone_size: .
j_call: TRBJ1-1
d_call: TRBD1
cdr3_nt: TGTGCCTGGAGTGTACAGGGGGCTTGGACTGAAGCTTTCTTT
cdr3_aa: CAWSVQGAWTEAFF

v_call: TRBV6-5
clone_size: .
j_call: TRBJ2-2
d_call: TRBD2
cdr3_nt: TGTGCCAGCAGTCGACTAGCGGGAGTACAGGGGGAGCTGTTTTTT
cdr3_aa: CASSRLAGVQGELFF

v_call: TRBV28
clone_size: .
j_call: TRBJ2-7
d_call: .
cdr3_nt: TGTGCCAGTAGGACATGGCGGGACTCCTACGAGCAGTACTTC
cdr3_aa: CASRTWRDSYEQYF

v_call: TRBV7-9
clone_size: .
j_call: TRBJ2-1
d_call: TRBD2
cdr3_nt: TGTGCCAGCAGCGGGACTAGCGGGAGGCCCAGCTCCTACAATGAGCAGTTCTTC
cdr3_aa: CASSGTSGRPSSYNEQFF